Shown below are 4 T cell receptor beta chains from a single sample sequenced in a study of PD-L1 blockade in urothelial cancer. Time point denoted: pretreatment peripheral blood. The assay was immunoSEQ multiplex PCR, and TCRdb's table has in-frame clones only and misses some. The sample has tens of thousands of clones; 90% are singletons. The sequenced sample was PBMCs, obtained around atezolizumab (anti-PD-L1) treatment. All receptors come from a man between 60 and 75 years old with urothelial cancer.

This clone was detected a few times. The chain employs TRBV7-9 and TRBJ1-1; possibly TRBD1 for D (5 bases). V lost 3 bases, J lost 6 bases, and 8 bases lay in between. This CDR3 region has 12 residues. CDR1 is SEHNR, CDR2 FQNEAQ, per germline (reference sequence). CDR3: CASSFSGPEAFF. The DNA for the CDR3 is TGTGCCAGCAGCTTTTCAGGGCCTGAAGCTTTCTTT.

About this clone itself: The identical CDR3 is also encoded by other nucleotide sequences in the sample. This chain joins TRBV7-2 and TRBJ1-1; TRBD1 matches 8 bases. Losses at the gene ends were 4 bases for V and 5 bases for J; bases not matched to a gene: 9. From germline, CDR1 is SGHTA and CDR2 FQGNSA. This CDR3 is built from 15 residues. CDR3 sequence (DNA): TGTGCCAGCAGCTCTCGACAGGGGAGGGGGACTGAAGCTTTCTTT. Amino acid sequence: CASSSRQGRGTEAFF.

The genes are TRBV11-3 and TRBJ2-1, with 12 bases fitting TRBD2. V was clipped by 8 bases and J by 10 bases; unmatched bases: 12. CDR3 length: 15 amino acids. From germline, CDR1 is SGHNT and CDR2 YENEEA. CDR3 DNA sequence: TGTGCCAGCCCCCACCCTAGCGGGGGGGCAAACGAGCAGTTCTTC. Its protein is CASPHPSGGANEQFF.

This CDR3 reads CASSLGGGGIVNEQFF. DNA of the CDR3: TGTGCCAGCAGCTTGGGGGGCGGGGGAATTGTCAATGAGCAGTTCTTC. This rearrangement joins TRBV5-4 to TRBJ2-1; 7 positions agree with TRBD2. The ends lost 0 bases at V and 6 bases at J; junction bases unmatched: 9. CDR3 size: 16 residues. CDR1 and CDR2 (germline): SGHNT, YYREEE (reference sequence).